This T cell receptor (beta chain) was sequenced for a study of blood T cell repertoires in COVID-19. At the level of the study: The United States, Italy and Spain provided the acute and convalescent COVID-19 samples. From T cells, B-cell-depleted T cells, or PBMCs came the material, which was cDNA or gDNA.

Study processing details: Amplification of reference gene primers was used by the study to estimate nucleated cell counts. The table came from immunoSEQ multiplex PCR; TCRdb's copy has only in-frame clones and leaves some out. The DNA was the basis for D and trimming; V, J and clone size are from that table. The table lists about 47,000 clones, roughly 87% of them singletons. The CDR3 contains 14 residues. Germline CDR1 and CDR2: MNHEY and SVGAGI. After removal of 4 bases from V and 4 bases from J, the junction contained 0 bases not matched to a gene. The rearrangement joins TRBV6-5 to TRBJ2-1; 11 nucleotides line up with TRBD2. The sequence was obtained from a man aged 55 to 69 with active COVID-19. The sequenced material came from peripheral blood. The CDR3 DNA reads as TGTGCCAGCAGTTCTAGCGGGAGGTACAATGAGCAGTTCTTC. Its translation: CASSSSGRYNEQFF.